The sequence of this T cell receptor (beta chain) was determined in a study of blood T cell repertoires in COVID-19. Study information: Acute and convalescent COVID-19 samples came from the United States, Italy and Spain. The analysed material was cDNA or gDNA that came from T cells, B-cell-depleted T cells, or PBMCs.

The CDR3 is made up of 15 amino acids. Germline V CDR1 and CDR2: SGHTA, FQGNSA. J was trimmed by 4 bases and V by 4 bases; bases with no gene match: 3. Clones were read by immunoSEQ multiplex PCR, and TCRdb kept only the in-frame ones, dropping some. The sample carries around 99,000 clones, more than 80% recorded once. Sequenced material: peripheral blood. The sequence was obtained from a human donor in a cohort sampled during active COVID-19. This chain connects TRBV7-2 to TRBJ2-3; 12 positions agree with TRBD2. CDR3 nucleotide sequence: TGTGCCAGCAGCTCCAGACTAGCGGGAGCAGATACGCAGTATTTT. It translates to CASSSRLAGADTQYF.